This T cell receptor beta chain comes out of a study of high-grade serous ovarian cancer treatment subgroups. TCRdb's copy holds only in-frame clones and misses some; the assay was immunoSEQ multiplex PCR. The sample includes nearly 8,000 clones, 72% of them seen just once. The V gene's germline CDR1 is DFQATT and CDR2 SNEGSKA (reference sequence). This CDR3 contains 10 residues. The tumor samples were collected prior to definitive surgery or chemotherapy. The chain combines TRBV20-1 with TRBJ2-5; 7 bases fit TRBD1. Sequencing was performed on tumor tissue. The source is a human donor with high-grade serous ovarian cancer. The CDR3 nucleotides are TGCAGCAGTACAGGGGATGGACAGTACTTC. Its protein is CSSTGDGQYF.